This entry describes one T cell receptor (beta chain). The antigen remains unidentified. Memory CD4+ cells were the fraction left after CD45RA+ naive selection. The V end was cut by 5 bases, the J end by 0 bases, with 10 bases between. Per the germline V gene, CDR1 is SGHVS and CDR2 is FQNEAQ. This CDR3 comprises 15 residues. The data were obtained in a study of shared clonotypes between healthy human individuals. Study-wide background: The study used three CD4 naive, three CD4 memory, two CD8 naive and one CD8 memory plate per donor.

Method: immunoSEQ multiplex PCR; TCRdb's copy keeps in-frame clones and lacks some. The data contain roughly 2.5 million clones, roughly nine tenths of them singletons. Whole-study findings and limits: What limited the represented genetic and exposure-history diversity was the small number of donors. Estimated richness was generally greater in naive than memory subsets.

The sample taken for sequencing was naive CD4+ T cells sorted from blood. Subset indicated: CD45RA+ positively selected. This clonotype originated in a man younger than 30 in good health. The rearrangement links TRBV7-8 to TRBJ2-2, with D possibly being TRBD1 (6 bases). Here the CDR3 reads CASSLGTPNTGELFF. The CDR3 DNA reads as TGTGCCAGCAGCCTGGGGACACCGAACACCGGGGAGCTGTTTTTT.